The rows below give T cell receptor beta chains drawn from one sample of a study of T cells in Graves' hyperthyroidism and ophthalmopathy. TCRdb redid the calling of the multiplex PCR reads with MiXCR, one entry per CDR3 protein. The repertoire has approximately 210,000 distinct CDR3 sequences, roughly 17% of them found once; the top ten carry under 65%. The specimen sequenced was blood. The receptors derive from a man aged 50-60 years with Graves' hyperthyroidism. Both conserved end residues are part of each CDR3. A D gene is named only where the DNA matches it firmly. Rows may omit the clone size; those that give it use once, few, many or a size class.

CDR3nt: TGTGCCAGCAGCCGGACCAGAGGGGAGCAGTACTTC
CDR3aa: CASSRTRGEQYF
d_gene: .
j_gene: TRBJ2-7
abundance: few
v_gene: TRBV3-1

CDR3nt: TGTGCCAGCAGCCACCGGACTAGCGGGCCAGGGGAGACCCAGTACTTC
CDR3aa: CASSHRTSGPGETQYF
d_gene: TRBD2
j_gene: TRBJ2-5
abundance: .
v_gene: TRBV11-1

CDR3nt: TGTGCCAGCAGGGCGGGGGTCTATGGCTACACCTTC
CDR3aa: CASRAGVYGYTF
d_gene: .
j_gene: TRBJ1-2
abundance: few
v_gene: TRBV7-9

CDR3nt: TGCGCCAGCAGCCAAGTTTCGGGGGCAGGGGATACGCAGTATTTT
CDR3aa: CASSQVSGAGDTQYF
d_gene: .
j_gene: TRBJ2-3
abundance: many
v_gene: TRBV4-1

CDR3nt: TGTGCCAGCAGTTTATTTTGGGGAGGCACTGAAGCTTTCTTT
CDR3aa: CASSLFWGGTEAFF
d_gene: .
j_gene: TRBJ1-1
abundance: few
v_gene: TRBV27

CDR3nt: TGCGCCAGCAAGCCCGCGGCGCGGGAGGGCCTCAACGAGCAGTACTTC
CDR3aa: CASKPAAREGLNEQYF
d_gene: TRBD2
j_gene: TRBJ2-7
abundance: many
v_gene: TRBV5-1

CDR3nt: TGTGCCAGCAGTTACCCCTTGGAGGGAGACCAGGAGACCCAGTACTTC
CDR3aa: CASSYPLEGDQETQYF
d_gene: .
j_gene: TRBJ2-5
abundance: many
v_gene: TRBV6-2/TRBV6-3

CDR3nt: TGTGCCAGCAGTTTTTTTCAACACGCTAATCAGCCCCAGCATTTT
CDR3aa: CASSFFQHANQPQHF
d_gene: .
j_gene: TRBJ1-5
abundance: .
v_gene: TRBV12-3/TRBV12-4

CDR3nt: TGTGCCACCAGCAGTTCTCTCTCAACCGGGGAGCTGTTTTTT
CDR3aa: CATSSSLSTGELFF
d_gene: .
j_gene: TRBJ2-2
abundance: .
v_gene: TRBV15

CDR3nt: TGTGCCAGCAGACCAACCCCATTTGGGACTAGCGCCTACGAGCAGTACTTC
CDR3aa: CASRPTPFGTSAYEQYF
d_gene: TRBD2
j_gene: TRBJ2-7
abundance: many
v_gene: TRBV3-1

CDR3nt: TGTGCCAGCAGCTCCAAGTTTAACACTGAAGCTTTCTTT
CDR3aa: CASSSKFNTEAFF
d_gene: .
j_gene: TRBJ1-1
abundance: many
v_gene: TRBV11-2

CDR3nt: TGCAGCGTTGAAGATATGGCTACCTACGAGCAGCACTTC
CDR3aa: CSVEDMATYEQHF
d_gene: .
j_gene: TRBJ2-7
abundance: .
v_gene: TRBV29-1

CDR3nt: TGCAGTGCGTTATATGACAGGGAGGGTGAAAAACTGTTTTTT
CDR3aa: CSALYDREGEKLFF
d_gene: TRBD1
j_gene: TRBJ1-4
abundance: few
v_gene: TRBV20-1

CDR3nt: TGTGCCAGCAGCTTAATGGACTTCTCTGGGGCCAACGTCCTGACTTTC
CDR3aa: CASSLMDFSGANVLTF
d_gene: .
j_gene: TRBJ2-6
abundance: .
v_gene: TRBV7-3

CDR3nt: TGTGCCAGCAGTCTAGACAGAATGACAGATACGCAGTATTTT
CDR3aa: CASSLDRMTDTQYF
d_gene: .
j_gene: TRBJ2-3
abundance: many
v_gene: TRBV12-3/TRBV12-4

CDR3nt: TGTGCCAGCAGCTCCTACCAGGGCCGACAGTACTTC
CDR3aa: CASSSYQGRQYF
d_gene: .
j_gene: TRBJ2-7
abundance: .
v_gene: TRBV7-8

CDR3nt: TGTGCCAGTAGTCAGGGACTCCGCACAGATACGCAGTATTTT
CDR3aa: CASSQGLRTDTQYF
d_gene: .
j_gene: TRBJ2-3
abundance: many
v_gene: TRBV19

CDR3nt: TGTGCCAGCAGCTTAGGGGGAAGCAATTCACCCCTCCACTTT
CDR3aa: CASSLGGSNSPLHF
d_gene: .
j_gene: TRBJ1-6
abundance: .
v_gene: TRBV11-2

CDR3nt: TGTGCCAGCACCCACAACGGGTCTCCTCGCTATGGCTACACCTTC
CDR3aa: CASTHNGSPRYGYTF
d_gene: .
j_gene: TRBJ1-2
abundance: .
v_gene: TRBV7-2

CDR3nt: TGTGCCAGCACCCCCGGCATCACTAATGAAAAACTGTTTTTT
CDR3aa: CASTPGITNEKLFF
d_gene: .
j_gene: TRBJ1-4
abundance: many
v_gene: TRBV2

CDR3nt: TGTGCCAGCAGCCCGACGGGCACAACTAATGAAAAACTGTTTTTT
CDR3aa: CASSPTGTTNEKLFF
d_gene: .
j_gene: TRBJ1-4
abundance: few
v_gene: TRBV7-9

CDR3nt: TGCAGCCTATTTTATTCAGGATTAGCTTTCTTT
CDR3aa: CSLFYSGLAFF
d_gene: .
j_gene: TRBJ1-1
abundance: few
v_gene: TRBV29-1

CDR3nt: TGTGCCACCGCAAAGCGGGACACATATAGCAATCAGCCCCAGCATTTT
CDR3aa: CATAKRDTYSNQPQHF
d_gene: .
j_gene: TRBJ1-5
abundance: .
v_gene: TRBV19

CDR3nt: TGTGCCAGCAGCCACACCCTCGGCGTGAGCTCCTACAATGAGCAGTTCTTC
CDR3aa: CASSHTLGVSSYNEQFF
d_gene: .
j_gene: TRBJ2-1
abundance: many
v_gene: TRBV11-1

CDR3nt: TGTGCCAGCAGGTGGACAGGGAACACCGGGGAGCTGTTTTTT
CDR3aa: CASRWTGNTGELFF
d_gene: TRBD1
j_gene: TRBJ2-2
abundance: many
v_gene: TRBV28

CDR3nt: TGTGCCAGCAGCTTCGTGGAAGCGAACACTGAAGCTTTCTTT
CDR3aa: CASSFVEANTEAFF
d_gene: .
j_gene: TRBJ1-1
abundance: .
v_gene: TRBV7-2

CDR3nt: TGTGCCAGCAGCTCCCGGGGACTAGCGGGACAAGAGACCCAGTACTTC
CDR3aa: CASSSRGLAGQETQYF
d_gene: TRBD2
j_gene: TRBJ2-5
abundance: .
v_gene: TRBV7-9

CDR3nt: TGCAGTGCTAGAGATAGATTAGGCGGGAGCAATCAGCCCCAGCATTTT
CDR3aa: CSARDRLGGSNQPQHF
d_gene: .
j_gene: TRBJ1-5
abundance: many
v_gene: TRBV20-1

CDR3nt: TGTGCCAGCAGCTTGGGACAGGGTGATCGGAATGAGCAGTTCTTC
CDR3aa: CASSLGQGDRNEQFF
d_gene: TRBD1
j_gene: TRBJ2-1
abundance: many
v_gene: TRBV5-5

CDR3nt: TGTGCCAGCAGTTTAGCGTTGGGGGAAGGAGCTAACTATGGCTACACCTTC
CDR3aa: CASSLALGEGANYGYTF
d_gene: .
j_gene: TRBJ1-2
abundance: .
v_gene: TRBV12-3/TRBV12-4

CDR3nt: TGTGCCACCAGTGAGGGGGCGCGGGGTGAAGAGACCCAGTACTTC
CDR3aa: CATSEGARGEETQYF
d_gene: .
j_gene: TRBJ2-5
abundance: .
v_gene: TRBV24-1

CDR3nt: TGTGCCAGCATCGACGTAGCGGGAAACGAGCAGTTCTTC
CDR3aa: CASIDVAGNEQFF
d_gene: TRBD2
j_gene: TRBJ2-1
abundance: many
v_gene: TRBV7-9